These 9 T cell receptor beta chains were sequenced from one sample in a study of CD8+ T cells in alopecia areata. Sorting separated CD25+CD127- cells from the CD4+ cells of roughly five patients. Following RNA extraction, reverse transcription yielded cDNA that acted as the sequencing template. Libraries were prepared by immunoSEQ multiplex PCR; TCRdb keeps only in-frame clonotypes and omits some of them. The data contain about 20,000 clones, roughly 60% of them singletons. Sequencing input: CD4+ Tregs sorted from blood. The receptor set was obtained from a human donor with alopecia areata.

This clone was detected once. This chain joins TRBV29-1 and TRBJ2-2; D might be TRBD1 or TRBD2, each matching 6 bases. V lost 3 bases, J lost 4 bases, and 9 bases lay in between. CDR1 and CDR2 from the germline V gene are SQVTM and ANQGSEA. The CDR3 length is 13 residues. The CDR3 DNA is TGCAGCGTTGACAGGGGAGGCACCGGGGAGCTGTTTTTT. Encoded protein: CSVDRGGTGELFF.

This chain joins TRBV7-8 and TRBJ1-2; TRBD1 is a possible D gene (5 bases). From germline, CDR1 is SGHVS and CDR2 FQNEAQ. This CDR3 is 14 amino acids long. Trimming shortened V by 2 bases and J by 4 bases, and 11 bases separated the two germline ends. CDR3 nucleotides: TGTGCCAGCAGCTTATACGGGGGTTCCTATGGCTACACCTTC. Encoded protein: CASSLYGGSYGYTF.

The chain recombines TRBV11-3 with TRBJ2-5; a possible D gene is TRBD1 (5 bases). With 3 bases removed from V and 0 bases from J, the gap between germline ends came to 11 bases. Germline V lookup: CDR1 SGHNT, CDR2 YENEEA. This CDR3 is 15 amino acids long. CDR3 sequence: CASSFNYRNQETQYF. The CDR3 DNA is TGTGCCAGCAGCTTTAACTACAGGAACCAAGAGACCCAGTACTTC.

The genes are TRBV4-1 and TRBJ2-3; 9 nucleotides match TRBD1. This CDR3 has 20 amino acids. V shed 4 bases, J shed 0 bases, and the junction held 17 bases outside the gene matches. Germline CDR1 MGHRA, CDR2 YSYEKL. CDR3 protein: CASSPKPGTGLGSSTDTQYF. CDR3 bases: TGCGCCAGCAGCCCAAAACCCGGGACAGGGCTAGGATCTAGCACAGATACGCAGTATTTT.

The genes are TRBV19 and TRBJ1-2; 9 bases fit TRBD1. Per the germline V gene, CDR1 is LNHDA and CDR2 is SQIVND (reference sequence). The J segment lost 4 bases and the V segment lost 5 bases, leaving 2 bases of the junction unmatched. This CDR3 region has 13 residues. The CDR3 loop is CASSGGQGYGYTF. DNA for the CDR3: TGTGCCAGTAGTGGGGGACAGGGCTATGGCTACACCTTC.

CDR3 protein: CASSLKLAGGPITDTQYF. As DNA, the CDR3 is TGTGCCAGCAGCTTGAAGTTAGCGGGGGGCCCGATCACAGATACGCAGTATTTT. The chain couples TRBV5-6 to TRBJ2-3, with 10 bases lining up with TRBD2. The ends lost 1 base at V and 2 bases at J; junction bases unmatched: 10. CDR1 and CDR2 (germline): SGHDT, YYEEEE. This CDR3 region has 18 residues. The full variable domain, completed using reference TRBV5-6 and TRBJ2-3, is DAGVTQSPTHLIKTRGQQVTLRCSPKSGHDTVSWYQQALGQGPQFIFQYYEEEERQRGNFPDRFSGHQFPNYSSELNVNALLLGDSALYLCASSLKLAGGPITDTQYFGPGTRLTVL.

The V call is TRBV2, the J call TRBJ2-2; D not certain. The germline CDR1 and CDR2 sequences are SNHLY and FYNNEI. V lost 7 bases and J lost 1, with 4 bases in between. This CDR3 comprises 12 residues. The CDR3 reads CASIRNTGELFF. CDR3 nucleotides: TGTGCCAGCATTCGGAACACCGGGGAGCTGTTTTTT. Filled out from reference TRBV2 and TRBJ2-2, the complete variable domain reads EPEVTQTPSHQVTQMGQEVILRCVPISNHLYFYWYRQILGQKVEFLVSFYNNEISEKSEIFDDQFSVERPDGSNFTLKIRSTKLEDSAMYFCASIRNTGELFFGEGSRLTVL.

V is TRBV5-1 and J is TRBJ2-1, with 10 bases that match TRBD2. The CDR3 runs 17 residues. V lost 6 bases, J lost 0 bases, and 9 bases stayed unmatched. CDR1 is SGHRS and CDR2 is YFSETQ in the germline V gene. CDR3 amino acids: CASKGLANTISYNEQFF. CDR3 coding DNA: TGCGCCAGCAAGGGACTAGCGAACACGATCTCCTACAATGAGCAGTTCTTC.

The chain joins TRBV18 to TRBJ1-3; D unresolved. This CDR3 has 14 residues. Per the germline V gene, CDR1 is KGHSH and CDR2 is LQKENI. With 0 bases removed from V and 0 bases from J, the gap between germline ends came to 3 bases. DNA of the CDR3: TGTGCCAGCTCACCACCCAACTCTGGAAACACCATATATTTT. Amino acids: CASSPPNSGNTIYF.